Shown below are 20 T cell receptor beta chains from a single sample sequenced in a study of technical replicates of blood from several donors. Profiled with immunoSEQ multiplex PCR; TCRdb holds only in-frame clones, not every one. This sample has around 84,000 clones; around nine tenths occur once, and the top ten carry about 0.26%. Sequences were obtained from T cells isolated from PBMCs. The receptors stem from a human donor in good health.

The V call is TRBV7-9, the J call TRBJ1-4, with 11 bases aligning to TRBD1. The trim removed 1 base at V and 3 bases at J, leaving 1 base unmatched. The CDR3 totals 16 residues. Germline-derived CDR1 and CDR2 are SEHNR and FQNEAQ (reference sequence). CDR3 bases: TGTGCCAGCAGCTTAGAGGGACAGGGGGCTAATGAAAAACTGTTTTTT. Residues: CASSLEGQGANEKLFF.

This clone was recorded once. The rearrangement joins TRBV5-1 to TRBJ2-7; a weak D match, TRBD1 (6 bases). Germline-derived CDR1 and CDR2 are SGHRS and YFSETQ. V was cut by 0 bases and J by 6 bases, with 13 bases left in between. This CDR3 has 14 amino acids. The chain's CDR3 is CASSLGQVSSEQYF. The CDR3, as DNA: TGCGCCAGCAGCTTGGGACAGGTATCGTCCGAGCAGTACTTC.

This clone was picked up a small number of times. The chain joins TRBV19 to TRBJ1-1, with TRBD1 identical over 8 bases. CDR1 is LNHDA, CDR2 SQIVND, per germline (reference sequence). Losses at the gene ends were 6 bases for V and 6 bases for J; bases not matched to a gene: 6. This CDR3 is 13 amino acids long. The CDR3 spells CASRGTGRAEAFF. The CDR3 nucleotides read TGTGCCAGTAGGGGGACAGGTCGTGCTGAAGCTTTCTTT.

The rearrangement uses TRBV11-3 and TRBJ1-1; tentative D call: TRBD1 (5 bases). CDR1 is SGHNT, CDR2 YENEEA, per germline. The V gene lost 0 bases and the J gene lost 2 bases, with 16 bases spanning the gap. The CDR3 length is 17 residues. The CDR3 loop is CASSLELTGVHNTEAFF. As DNA, the CDR3 is TGTGCCAGCAGCTTAGAACTAACGGGGGTACATAACACTGAAGCTTTCTTT. Using reference TRBV11-3 and TRBJ1-1 for the parts outside the CDR3, the full variable domain is EAGVVQSPRYKIIEKKQPVAFWCNPISGHNTLYWYLQNLGQGPELLIRYENEEAVDDSQLPKDRFSAERLKGVDSTLKIQPAELGDSAVYLCASSLELTGVHNTEAFFGQGTRLTVV.

The chain couples TRBV7-9 to TRBJ1-1; 7 nucleotides agree with TRBD1. Losses at the gene ends were 4 bases for V and 2 bases for J; bases not matched to a gene: 1. This CDR3 has 13 amino acids. Germline V CDR1 and CDR2: SEHNR, FQNEAQ (reference sequence). The CDR3 DNA sequence: TGTGCCAGCAGCTGGACAGGAAACACTGAAGCTTTCTTT. Its protein product is CASSWTGNTEAFF.

The chain joins TRBV11-2 to TRBJ2-2; a possible D gene is TRBD2 (6 bases). Trimming shortened V by 3 bases and J by 4 bases, and 6 bases separated the two germline ends. Germline assignment: CDR1 SGHAT and CDR2 FQNNGV. The CDR3 covers 13 residues. CDR3 bases: TGTGCCAGCAGCTTCGGGGGCACCGGGGAGCTGTTTTTT. Translated: CASSFGGTGELFF.

This clone was seen once. CDR3 loop: CASSRGPEQYF. For the CDR3, the DNA is TGTGCCAGCAGTCGAGGGCCCGAGCAGTACTTC. The V and J genes are TRBV27 and TRBJ2-7, with D possibly being TRBD2 (5 bases). V gave up 5 bases and J gave up 6 bases, with 8 bases separating them. The germline V gene encodes CDR1 MNHEY and CDR2 SMNVEV (reference sequence). The CDR3 runs 11 residues.

V and J are TRBV5-6 and TRBJ2-5; 7 bases are shared with TRBD1. Looked up from germline, CDR1 is SGHDT and CDR2 is YYEEEE. There are 15 residues in the CDR3. V was clipped by 4 bases and J by 1 base; unmatched bases: 7. The CDR3 sequence: CASSIADRVQETQYF. CDR3 bases: TGTGCCAGCAGCATCGCCGACAGGGTCCAAGAGACCCAGTACTTC.

The V gene is TRBV7-9, the J gene TRBJ2-6; 8 nucleotides match TRBD1. The CDR3 length is 16 residues. Germline V gives CDR1 SEHNR, CDR2 FQNEAQ (reference sequence). The trim removed 10 bases at V and 0 bases at J, leaving 8 bases unmatched. CDR3 nucleotides: TGTGCCATCCCCATCGACAGGGGCTCTGGGGCCAACGTCCTGACTTTC. It is translated as CAIPIDRGSGANVLTF.

The chain joins TRBV28 to TRBJ2-3, with 9 nucleotides matching TRBD2. Germline V CDR1 and CDR2: MDHEN, SYDVKM. With 5 bases clipped from V and 5 bases from J, the junction kept 8 bases outside the gene matches. This CDR3 is 15 amino acids long. CDR3 in DNA: TGTGCCAGCAGTAAAACGACAGCGGGAGGAGATACGCAGTATTTT. This translates into CASSKTTAGGDTQYF.

The V gene is TRBV30, the J gene TRBJ2-5; 7 positions agree with TRBD1. The V segment lost 4 bases and the J segment 0 bases; nucleotides outside the gene matches: 8. This CDR3 is 15 amino acids long. Germline CDR1 GTSNPN, CDR2 SVGIG (reference sequence). The CDR3 sequence: CAWTYRGPHQETQYF. In DNA form, the CDR3 reads TGTGCCTGGACCTACAGGGGCCCTCACCAAGAGACCCAGTACTTC. The full variable domain, its missing parts supplied by reference TRBV30 and TRBJ2-5, is SQTIHQWPATLVQPVGSPLSLECTVEGTSNPNLYWYRQAAGRGLQLLFYSVGIGQISSEVPQNLSASRPQDRQFILSSKKLLLSDSGFYLCAWTYRGPHQETQYFGPGTRLLVL.

This chain links TRBV11-3 with TRBJ2-6; 9 positions agree with TRBD1. The CDR3 sequence is 19 residues long. Germline-derived CDR1 and CDR2 are SGHNT and YENEEA. The trim removed 5 bases at V and 1 base at J, leaving 12 bases unmatched. The CDR3 region has the DNA TGTGCCAGCAGCCGGGGCGAGGGACAGGGATGGTCTGGGGCCAACGTCCTGACTTTC. Translation gives CASSRGEGQGWSGANVLTF. The full variable domain, rest sourced from reference TRBV11-3 and TRBJ2-6, is EAGVVQSPRYKIIEKKQPVAFWCNPISGHNTLYWYLQNLGQGPELLIRYENEEAVDDSQLPKDRFSAERLKGVDSTLKIQPAELGDSAVYLCASSRGEGQGWSGANVLTFGAGSRLTVL.

The chain employs TRBV19 and TRBJ2-7; a weak D match, TRBD2 (5 bases). CDR3 length: 15 residues. CDR1 LNHDA and CDR2 SQIVND come from the germline V gene (reference sequence). V was clipped by 5 bases and J by 1 base, with 15 bases between them. CDR3 protein: CASSFAGGGSYEQYF. The CDR3 DNA sequence: TGTGCCAGTAGTTTCGCGGGCGGTGGTTCCTACGAGCAGTACTTC.

The chain uses TRBV4-2 and TRBJ2-2; the match to TRBD2 covers 8 bases. This CDR3 contains 18 residues. Germline V CDR1 and CDR2: LGHNA, YNFKEQ. V shed 0 bases and J 6 bases; nucleotides not matched to a gene: 12. DNA of the CDR3: TGTGCCAGCAGCCAAGATAATCCCGGGAGGGCCTTTTCCGGGGAGCTGTTTTTT. Amino acids: CASSQDNPGRAFSGELFF.

In its sample, this clone was seen a few times. The chain joins TRBV10-3 to TRBJ1-3, with a possible D match to TRBD1 (6 bases). CDR1 ENHRY and CDR2 SYGVKD come from the germline V gene. V was pared by 9 bases and J by 1 base, with 7 bases between. The CDR3 sequence is 12 residues long. The CDR3 DNA reads TGTGCCATACAGGGTTCTGGAAACACCATATATTTT. It is translated as CAIQGSGNTIYF.

The chain joins TRBV28 to TRBJ1-2; the D gene is possibly TRBD1 (5 bases). V gave up 2 bases and J gave up 5 bases, with 6 bases separating them. The length of the CDR3 is 12 residues. The germline V gene has CDR1 MDHEN and CDR2 SYDVKM. CDR3 protein: CASSLRGYGYTF. The CDR3 region has the DNA TGTGCCAGCAGTTTACGGGGGTATGGCTACACCTTC.

V gene TRBV5-4 combines with J gene TRBJ2-7, with 7 bases that match TRBD1. This CDR3 region has 15 residues. Germline loops: CDR1 SGHNT, CDR2 YYREEE (reference sequence). The J segment lost 7 bases and the V segment lost 4 bases, leaving 14 bases of the junction unmatched. CDR3 residues: CASSDKTGDAWEQYF. The CDR3 coding sequence is TGTGCCAGCAGCGACAAAACAGGGGACGCGTGGGAGCAGTACTTC.

CDR3 region: CASSLVRPDNEQFF. Here the CDR3 DNA reads TGTGCCAGCAGTTTAGTGCGGCCCGACAATGAGCAGTTCTTC. This chain links TRBV28 with TRBJ2-1; D gene uncertain. This CDR3 has 14 residues. Germline-derived CDR1 and CDR2 are MDHEN and SYDVKM. Between the trimmed V and J ends, which lost 2 bases and 5 bases, there was a span of 10 bases. Using reference TRBV28 and TRBJ2-1 for the parts outside the CDR3, the full variable domain is DVKVTQSSRYLVKRTGEKVFLECVQDMDHENMFWYRQDPGLGLRLIYFSYDVKMKEKGDIPEGYSVSREKKERFSLILESASTNQTSMYLCASSLVRPDNEQFFGPGTRLTVL.

This CDR3 reads CASRGTGAAGELFF. The CDR3 DNA reads as TGTGCCAGCCGCGGGACAGGTGCCGCCGGGGAGCTGTTTTTT. The J gene is TRBJ2-2, the V gene TRBV19; 8 bases fit TRBD1. Losses at the gene ends were 9 bases for V and 6 bases for J; bases not matched to a gene: 9. Germline V lookup: CDR1 LNHDA, CDR2 SQIVND (reference sequence). The CDR3 runs 14 residues. The full variable domain, in which reference TRBV19 and TRBJ2-2 provide the parts outside the CDR3, is DGGITQSPKYLFRKEGQNVTLSCEQNLNHDAMYWYRQDPGQGLRLIYYSQIVNDFQKGDIAEGYSVSREKKESFPLTVTSAQKNPTAFYLCASRGTGAAGELFFGEGSRLTVL.

Details on this clone: A junction boundary mismatches the germline segment, possibly from a read error. The chain uses TRBV7-9 and TRBJ2-5; D may be TRBD1 or TRBD2 (6 bases each). The CDR3 has 15 amino acids. Per germline, CDR1 SEHNR and CDR2 FQNEAQ (reference sequence). The chain's CDR3 is CASTLQGLLVETQYF. The CDR3 DNA follows: TGTGCCAGCACCTTACAGGGACTTCTAGTCGAGACCCAGTACTTC.